A selection of T cell receptor beta chains follows, all from one sample in a study of shared clonotypes between healthy human individuals. Only in-frame clones appear in the TCRdb table, and some are missing; sequencing was by immunoSEQ multiplex PCR. The sample yields about 2.3 million clones, 80% to 95% seen once. Sequences were obtained from naive CD4+ T cells from PBMCs. The receptors were gathered from a man between 18 and 35 years old in good health. Some clones in this sample may be carry-over from other donors' samples. Each CDR3 is given with its conserved first and last residue. Fields, in order: V gene, J gene, D gene, clone size, CDR3 protein, CDR3 DNA. A D gene is named only where the DNA matches it firmly. The listing skips clone size in some rows; elsewhere it reads once, few, many or a size class.

v_call: TRBV29-1
j_call: TRBJ2-3
d_call: NA
clone_size: once
cdr3_aa: CSVEPLGLDTQYF
cdr3_nt: TGCAGCGTTGAGCCCCTTGGGTTGGATACGCAGTATTTT

v_call: TRBV2
j_call: TRBJ2-1
d_call: NA
clone_size: NA
cdr3_aa: CASTRGASAYNEQFF
cdr3_nt: TGTGCCAGCACCCGGGGGGCGTCAGCTTACAATGAGCAGTTCTTC

v_call: TRBV6-5
j_call: TRBJ1-2
d_call: NA
clone_size: NA
cdr3_aa: CASSLQGNYGYTF
cdr3_nt: TGTGCCAGCAGTTTACAGGGAAACTATGGCTACACCTTC

v_call: TRBV9
j_call: TRBJ2-1
d_call: TRBD2
clone_size: once
cdr3_aa: CASSVASGSTYNEQFF
cdr3_nt: TGTGCCAGCAGCGTCGCTAGCGGGAGCACCTACAATGAGCAGTTCTTC

v_call: TRBV7-9
j_call: TRBJ2-4
d_call: NA
clone_size: NA
cdr3_aa: CASSPQRGLGGKNIQYF
cdr3_nt: TGTGCCAGCAGTCCCCAGAGGGGGCTCGGGGGCAAAAACATTCAGTACTTC

v_call: TRBV10-1
j_call: TRBJ2-3
d_call: NA
clone_size: NA
cdr3_aa: CASSESPGTQYF
cdr3_nt: TGCGCCAGCAGTGAGTCGCCCGGTACGCAGTATTTT

v_call: TRBV28
j_call: TRBJ2-7
d_call: NA
clone_size: NA
cdr3_aa: CASSLRGGFSYEQYF
cdr3_nt: TGTGCCAGCAGTTTAAGGGGGGGATTCTCCTACGAGCAGTACTTC

v_call: TRBV4-1
j_call: TRBJ1-5
d_call: NA
clone_size: NA
cdr3_aa: CASSPQGGQPQHF
cdr3_nt: TGCGCCAGCAGCCCCCAGGGTGGTCAGCCCCAGCATTTT

v_call: TRBV5-1
j_call: TRBJ2-2
d_call: TRBD2
clone_size: NA
cdr3_aa: CASSARPRTSGRPNTGELFF
cdr3_nt: TGCGCCAGCAGCGCACGACCCCGGACTAGCGGGAGACCCAACACCGGGGAGCTGTTTTTT

v_call: TRBV18
j_call: TRBJ2-1
d_call: TRBD2
clone_size: once
cdr3_aa: CASSRSRTSADNEQFF
cdr3_nt: TGTGCCAGCTCACGATCTCGGACTAGCGCCGACAATGAGCAGTTCTTC

v_call: TRBV18
j_call: TRBJ2-7
d_call: NA
clone_size: NA
cdr3_aa: CASSPNPVYEQYF
cdr3_nt: TGTGCCAGCTCTCCCAACCCAGTTTACGAGCAGTACTTC

v_call: TRBV5-5
j_call: TRBJ1-3
d_call: NA
clone_size: NA
cdr3_aa: CASSFGPSGNTIYF
cdr3_nt: TGTGCCAGCAGCTTCGGACCCTCTGGAAACACCATATATTTT

v_call: TRBV6-5
j_call: TRBJ2-1
d_call: TRBD1
clone_size: NA
cdr3_aa: CASAPFNRGEQFF
cdr3_nt: TGTGCCAGCGCCCCATTCAACAGGGGTGAGCAGTTCTTC

v_call: TRBV5-1
j_call: TRBJ2-3
d_call: NA
clone_size: NA
cdr3_aa: CASSSLTTDTQYF
cdr3_nt: TGCGCCAGCAGCTCCCTGACCACAGATACGCAGTATTTT

v_call: TRBV30
j_call: TRBJ1-5
d_call: TRBD1
clone_size: few
cdr3_aa: CAFTDRGGQPQHF
cdr3_nt: TGTGCCTTCACCGACAGGGGTGGGCAGCCCCAGCATTTT

v_call: TRBV5-4
j_call: TRBJ2-6
d_call: NA
clone_size: NA
cdr3_aa: CASSLAGGTGANVLTF
cdr3_nt: TGTGCCAGCAGCTTGGCCGGGGGAACTGGGGCCAACGTCCTGACTTTC

v_call: TRBV28
j_call: TRBJ2-1
d_call: NA
clone_size: NA
cdr3_aa: CASSLLSGTSYNEQFF
cdr3_nt: TGTGCCAGCAGTTTATTGTCGGGGACCTCCTACAATGAGCAGTTCTTC

v_call: TRBV7-8
j_call: TRBJ2-7
d_call: NA
clone_size: NA
cdr3_aa: CASSLLDDGAYEQYF
cdr3_nt: TGTGCCAGCAGCTTACTCGACGACGGAGCCTACGAGCAGTACTTC

v_call: TRBV19
j_call: TRBJ2-2
d_call: TRBD2
clone_size: NA
cdr3_aa: CASSGGTSGRAGELFF
cdr3_nt: TGTGCCAGTAGTGGGGGGACTAGCGGGAGAGCCGGGGAGCTGTTTTTT

v_call: TRBV9
j_call: TRBJ2-5
d_call: NA
clone_size: NA
cdr3_aa: CASSAGVSLGETQYF
cdr3_nt: TGTGCCAGCAGCGCGGGAGTTAGCTTGGGAGAGACCCAGTACTTC

v_call: TRBV28
j_call: TRBJ1-5
d_call: TRBD1
clone_size: NA
cdr3_aa: CASSQGASNQPQHF
cdr3_nt: TGTGCCAGCAGCCAGGGGGCTAGCAATCAGCCCCAGCATTTT

v_call: TRBV19
j_call: TRBJ1-5
d_call: NA
clone_size: once
cdr3_aa: CASSIVRLSWGAHQPQHF
cdr3_nt: TGTGCCAGTAGTATTGTGCGGCTAAGTTGGGGTGCCCACCAGCCCCAGCATTTT

v_call: TRBV9
j_call: TRBJ1-3
d_call: NA
clone_size: NA
cdr3_aa: CASSVEPSFLTGNTIYF
cdr3_nt: TGTGCCAGCAGCGTAGAACCCTCCTTTCTAACTGGAAACACCATATATTTT

v_call: TRBV28
j_call: TRBJ1-1
d_call: NA
clone_size: NA
cdr3_aa: CASSLINTEAFF
cdr3_nt: TGTGCCAGCAGTTTAATCAACACTGAAGCTTTCTTT

v_call: TRBV27
j_call: TRBJ1-5
d_call: NA
clone_size: NA
cdr3_aa: CASRDGSNQPQHF
cdr3_nt: TGTGCCAGCAGGGACGGCAGCAATCAGCCCCAGCATTTT

v_call: TRBV7-2
j_call: TRBJ2-2
d_call: TRBD2
clone_size: NA
cdr3_aa: CASSLLAGPGELFF
cdr3_nt: TGTGCCAGCAGCTTACTAGCGGGACCCGGGGAGCTGTTTTTT

v_call: TRBV9
j_call: TRBJ2-7
d_call: TRBD1
clone_size: NA
cdr3_aa: CASSVAGQGFGEQYF
cdr3_nt: TGTGCCAGCAGCGTAGCCGGACAGGGATTTGGCGAGCAGTACTTC

v_call: TRBV10-1
j_call: TRBJ1-4
d_call: TRBD1
clone_size: NA
cdr3_aa: CASSESRTGGGRLFF
cdr3_nt: TGCGCCAGCAGTGAGTCCCGGACAGGCGGTGGGAGACTGTTTTTT

v_call: TRBV10-3
j_call: TRBJ2-1
d_call: TRBD2
clone_size: NA
cdr3_aa: CAISDEREYNEQFF
cdr3_nt: TGTGCCATCAGTGACGAGCGGGAATACAATGAGCAGTTCTTC

v_call: TRBV28
j_call: TRBJ1-2
d_call: NA
clone_size: NA
cdr3_aa: CASRPGDKRGHYGYTF
cdr3_nt: TGTGCCAGCAGGCCGGGGGACAAAAGGGGACACTATGGCTACACCTTC

v_call: TRBV7-9
j_call: TRBJ1-2
d_call: TRBD1
clone_size: NA
cdr3_aa: CASSLPPGQVGGYTF
cdr3_nt: TGTGCCAGCAGCTTGCCCCCTGGACAGGTTGGTGGCTACACCTTC

v_call: TRBV6-1
j_call: TRBJ1-1
d_call: TRBD1
clone_size: NA
cdr3_aa: CASSESGGTEAFF
cdr3_nt: TGTGCCAGCAGTGAATCAGGGGGTACTGAAGCTTTCTTT

v_call: TRBV28
j_call: TRBJ2-7
d_call: NA
clone_size: NA
cdr3_aa: CASSLLGRSYEQYF
cdr3_nt: TGTGCCAGCAGTTTATTGGGACGGTCCTACGAGCAGTACTTC

v_call: TRBV19
j_call: TRBJ1-1
d_call: NA
clone_size: NA
cdr3_aa: CASSFLGTEAFF
cdr3_nt: TGTGCCAGTAGCTTCCTGGGGACTGAAGCTTTCTTT

v_call: TRBV2
j_call: TRBJ1-1
d_call: NA
clone_size: NA
cdr3_aa: CASRDSRMNTEAFF
cdr3_nt: TGTGCCAGCAGGGACAGCCGGATGAACACTGAAGCTTTCTTT

v_call: TRBV2
j_call: TRBJ2-1
d_call: TRBD2
clone_size: NA
cdr3_aa: CASRPTSGRSSYNEQFF
cdr3_nt: TGTGCCAGCAGACCGACTAGCGGGCGCAGCTCCTACAATGAGCAGTTCTTC

v_call: TRBV4-1
j_call: TRBJ2-7
d_call: TRBD2
clone_size: NA
cdr3_aa: CASSQVALLAGLSYEQYF
cdr3_nt: TGCGCCAGCAGCCAAGTTGCCCTTCTAGCGGGCCTCTCCTACGAGCAGTACTTC

v_call: TRBV2
j_call: TRBJ1-4
d_call: NA
clone_size: NA
cdr3_aa: CASSGTGNEKLFF
cdr3_nt: TGTGCCAGCAGTGGTACAGGTAATGAAAAACTGTTTTTT